This is a list of T cell receptor beta chains from one sample in a study of blood T cells in healthy people across ages. TCRdb re-called the 5' RACE reads with MiXCR, one entry per CDR3 protein. The sample includes 550,000 to 700,000 distinct CDR3 sequences, approximately 25% seen only once; the top ten take around a sixth. Sequenced sample: blood. These receptors were obtained from a woman between 65 and 79 years old in good health. Both conserved end residues are part of each CDR3. The D gene is left open where the match is weak. Not every row has a clone size; where given, it reads once, few, many or a size class.

V	D	J	size	DNA	CDR3
TRBV20-1	TRBD1	TRBJ2-5	-	TGCAGTGCTACCGGGACAGCAAAAGAGACCCAGTACTTC	CSATGTAKETQYF
TRBV5-5	-	TRBJ1-2	few	TGTGCCAGCAGTCCCCGGGGGGCAGGGGAGTTGGGCTACACCTTC	CASSPRGAGELGYTF
TRBV18	-	TRBJ1-5	few	TGTGCCAGCTCACCAGAACAGTATCAGCCCCAGCATTTT	CASSPEQYQPQHF
TRBV5-1	TRBD2	TRBJ2-2	-	TGCGCCAGCAGCAGCTTTAGCGGGGGCCTCAACACCGGGGAGCTGTTTTTT	CASSSFSGGLNTGELFF
TRBV6-2/TRBV6-3	TRBD1	TRBJ1-1	-	TGTGCCAGCAGTTACCTCCAACGGGCAGGGGGTGTTACTGAAGCTTTCTTT	CASSYLQRAGGVTEAFF
TRBV7-2	-	TRBJ2-2	few	TGTGCCAGCAGGTCCCAGGGTATCGGGGAGCTGTTTTTT	CASRSQGIGELFF
TRBV21-1	-	TRBJ2-5	-	TGTGCCAGCAGCAATATTAAGGAGTCGGGACAGACCCATCAAGAGACCCAGTACTTC	CASSNIKESGQTHQETQYF
TRBV20-1	-	TRBJ2-1	few	TGCAGTGCTAGAACCGCCCGGGGTCCTGCCTACAATGAGCAGTTCTTC	CSARTARGPAYNEQFF
TRBV15	-	TRBJ2-7	few	TGTGCCACCAGCGAGGGCCTGACCTACGAGCAGTACTTC	CATSEGLTYEQYF
TRBV20-1	TRBD2	TRBJ2-1	-	TGCAGTGCTAGAAGGACTAGCGGGGTTTTTTACAATGAGCAGTTCTTC	CSARRTSGVFYNEQFF
TRBV9	TRBD2	TRBJ2-2	-	TGTGCCAGCAGCACCAGGACTAGCGGGGGAACCGGGGAGCTGTTTTTT	CASSTRTSGGTGELFF
TRBV20-1	-	TRBJ1-4	few	TGCAGTGCTACGACAGCTACCGAAAAACTGTTTTTT	CSATTATEKLFF
TRBV6-1	-	TRBJ1-2	-	TGTGCCAGCAGTGAGGAGGTGGGACTGGGAGATCGCTACACCTTC	CASSEEVGLGDRYTF
TRBV4-2	TRBD2	TRBJ2-1	once	TGTGCCAGCGCCCGGGGAATCCTTGGGCGGGGGGGGTCCAATGAGCAGTTCTTC	CASARGILGRGGSNEQFF
TRBV6-1	TRBD1	TRBJ1-2	few	TGTGCCAGCAGAGTTGGACAGGGTTTTGGGTATGGCTACACCTTC	CASRVGQGFGYGYTF
TRBV7-2	TRBD1	TRBJ2-7	few	TGTGCCAGCAGCTTAACAGGGGACAGGGGCGAGCAGTACTTC	CASSLTGDRGEQYF
TRBV7-9	-	TRBJ1-6	-	TGTGCCAGCACCCGGGGGGATTCACCCCTCCACTTT	CASTRGDSPLHF
TRBV29-1	-	TRBJ2-7	-	TGCAGCGTTGTTGGCCGTCTCGAGCAGTACTTC	CSVVGRLEQYF
TRBV13	TRBD2	TRBJ2-1	-	TGTGCCAGCAGCTTAGATCTTATAGGGACTAGATCCAATGAGCAGTTCTTC	CASSLDLIGTRSNEQFF
TRBV27	-	TRBJ2-4	-	TGTGCCAGCGGCGAACAGGGAGCCAAAAACATTCAGTACTTC	CASGEQGAKNIQYF
TRBV7-9	-	TRBJ2-1	-	TGTGCCAGCAGCTCAAACAGGGAAATGCAGTTCTTC	CASSSNREMQFF
TRBV5-1	TRBD1	TRBJ1-4	few	TGCGCCAGCAGCAAGGGACAGCGGGATGAAAAACTGTTTTTT	CASSKGQRDEKLFF
TRBV12-3/TRBV12-4	-	TRBJ1-1	-	TGTGCCAGCAGTTTATCCGGGACTCTGGGGGCTGAAGCTTTCTTT	CASSLSGTLGAEAFF
TRBV10-3	TRBD2	TRBJ2-7	-	TGTGCCACTTTAGCGGGAGGATCCTACGAGCAGTACTTC	CATLAGGSYEQYF
TRBV7-2	TRBD2	TRBJ2-7	-	TGTGCCAGCAGCTTAATTTCTGGGGCGGGGGGCTACGAGCAGTACTTC	CASSLISGAGGYEQYF
TRBV5-1	TRBD1	TRBJ2-2	-	TGCGCCAGCAGCTTCCAGCCGACAGGGGGCTACACCGGGGAGCTGTTTTTT	CASSFQPTGGYTGELFF
TRBV6-5	-	TRBJ1-1	-	TGTGCCAGCCAACAGATACACACTGAAGCTTTCTTT	CASQQIHTEAFF
TRBV5-1	-	TRBJ1-2	-	TGCGCCAGCAGCCCCAGGGTTTTCAACTATGGCTACACCTTC	CASSPRVFNYGYTF
TRBV4-2	TRBD2	TRBJ2-1	-	TGTGCCAGCAGCCAAGAGGGCGGGAGCTCCTACAATGAGCAGTTCTTC	CASSQEGGSSYNEQFF
TRBV5-6	TRBD1	TRBJ2-7	few	TGTGCCAGCAGCTTGGATAACTTGGGACAGGGGATCAACGAGCAGTACTTC	CASSLDNLGQGINEQYF
TRBV20-1	-	TRBJ2-1	-	TGCAGTGCTAGAAATCTGTCGGCGGGGTATGAGCAGTTCTTC	CSARNLSAGYEQFF